This TCR beta chain was retrieved from a study of blood T cell repertoires in COVID-19. Study as a whole: Spain, Italy and the United States supplied samples that represented acute and convalescent COVID-19. Sources were T cells, B-cell-depleted T cells, or PBMCs; the material itself was cDNA or gDNA.

Germline loops: CDR1 LGHNT, CDR2 FRNRAP. The CDR3 has 13 residues. V was cut by 1 base and J by 3 bases, with 7 bases left in between. The protocol was immunoSEQ multiplex PCR, while the TCRdb copy is restricted to in-frame clones and leaves out a portion. Seen here are 300,000 to 400,000 clones, 90% to 95% observed once, and the top ten hold around 3.9%. Participant age was about 18 to 89 years, and participants resided in 20 to 30 US areas. The V gene is TRBV12-5, the J gene TRBJ2-7; TRBD1 is a possible D gene (6 bases). This clonotype originated in a woman in her thirties who had been exposed to COVID-19. Sequencing was done on a sample of PBMCs or T cells enriched from blood (not recorded which). The CDR3 is CASGLGTVYEQYF. CDR3 sequence (DNA): TGTGCTAGTGGTTTGGGGACAGTCTACGAGCAGTACTTC. The full variable domain, rest sourced from reference TRBV12-5 and TRBJ2-7, is DARVTQTPRHKVTEMGQEVTMRCQPILGHNTVFWYRQTMMQGLELLAYFRNRAPLDDSGMPKDRFSAEMPDATLATLKIQPSEPRDSAVYFCASGLGTVYEQYFGPGTRLTVT.